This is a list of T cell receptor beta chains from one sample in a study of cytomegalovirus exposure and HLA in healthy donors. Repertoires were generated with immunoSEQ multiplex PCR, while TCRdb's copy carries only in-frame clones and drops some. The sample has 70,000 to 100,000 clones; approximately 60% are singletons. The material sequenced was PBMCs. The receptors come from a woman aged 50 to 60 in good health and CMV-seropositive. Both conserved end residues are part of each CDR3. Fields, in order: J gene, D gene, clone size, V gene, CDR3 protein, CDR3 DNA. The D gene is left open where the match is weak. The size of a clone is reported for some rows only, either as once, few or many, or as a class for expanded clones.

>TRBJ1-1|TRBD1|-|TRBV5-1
CASSLWGQGDTEAFF
TGCGCCAGCAGCTTGTGGGGACAGGGGGACACTGAAGCTTTCTTT
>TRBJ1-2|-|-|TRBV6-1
CASSETRTGPYGYTF
TGTGCCAGCAGTGAGACTAGGACGGGGCCCTATGGCTACACCTTC
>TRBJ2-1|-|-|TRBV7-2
CASSLGLAVYNEQFF
TGTGCCAGCAGCTTAGGATTGGCAGTATACAATGAGCAGTTCTTC
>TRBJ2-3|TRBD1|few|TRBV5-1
CASAGQGPDTQYF
TGCGCCAGCGCGGGACAGGGGCCAGATACGCAGTATTTT
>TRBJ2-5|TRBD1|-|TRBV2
CASSELPAQGAQTQYF
TGTGCCAGCAGTGAACTTCCGGCACAGGGGGCCCAGACCCAGTACTTC
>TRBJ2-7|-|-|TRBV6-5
CASSYSPNSYEQYF
TGTGCCAGCAGTTACTCCCCCAACTCCTACGAGCAGTACTTC
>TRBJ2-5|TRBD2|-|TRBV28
CASSPSGGAGETQYF
TGTGCCAGCAGTCCCAGCGGGGGGGCTGGTGAGACCCAGTACTTC
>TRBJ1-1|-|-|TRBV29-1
CSVEDGRFKTEAFF
TGCAGCGTTGAAGATGGCAGGTTTAAAACTGAAGCTTTCTTT
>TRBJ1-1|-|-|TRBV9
CASSVEGTGGGFF
TGTGCCAGCAGCGTAGAGGGCACTGGGGGGGGTTTCTTT
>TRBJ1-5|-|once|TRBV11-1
CASSSTPTGQRHF
TGTGCCAGCAGCTCTACCCCGACCGGACAGAGGCATTTT
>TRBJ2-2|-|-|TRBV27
CASSLYTGELFF
TGTGCCAGCAGCCTTTACACCGGGGAGCTGTTTTTT
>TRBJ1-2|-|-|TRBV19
CASRDTGNGGYTF
TGTGCCAGTAGAGATACAGGGAATGGTGGCTACACCTTC
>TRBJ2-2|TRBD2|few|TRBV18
CASSPGYGLAGNTGELFF
TGTGCCAGCTCACCAGGGTACGGACTAGCGGGGAACACCGGGGAGCTGTTTTTT
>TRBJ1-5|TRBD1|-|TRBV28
CASSLTTGASNQPQHF
TGTGCCAGCAGTTTGACGACAGGGGCGTCTAATCAGCCCCAGCATTTT
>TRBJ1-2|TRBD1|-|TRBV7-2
CASSPRQGAYTF
TGTGCCAGCAGCCCTAGACAGGGTGCCTACACCTTC
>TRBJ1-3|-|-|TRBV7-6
CASSNPMTGRNTIYF
TGTGCCAGCAGCAATCCTATGACAGGACGAAACACCATATATTTT
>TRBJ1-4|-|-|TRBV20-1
CSAFGGEKLFF
TGCAGTGCCTTTGGGGGGGAAAAACTGTTTTTT
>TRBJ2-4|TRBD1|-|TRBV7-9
CASSFTGGVDIQYF
TGTGCCAGCAGCTTTACAGGGGGTGTAGACATTCAGTACTTC
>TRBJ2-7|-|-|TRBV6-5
CASITSTGSSYEQYF
TGTGCCAGCATCACATCCACAGGGTCCTCCTACGAGCAGTACTTC
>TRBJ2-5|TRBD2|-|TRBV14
CASSTTSGYETQYF
TGTGCCAGCAGCACGACTAGCGGGTACGAGACCCAGTACTTC
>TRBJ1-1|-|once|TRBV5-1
CASSLLDSLPTEAFF
TGCGCCAGCAGCTTGCTTGACAGCCTGCCCACTGAAGCTTTCTTT
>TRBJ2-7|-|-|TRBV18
CASSPDRNSYEQYF
TGTGCCAGCTCACCAGACAGAAATTCCTACGAGCAGTACTTC
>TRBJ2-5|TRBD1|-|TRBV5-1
CASSYGQGLETQYF
TGCGCCAGCAGTTACGGACAGGGGCTTGAGACCCAGTACTTC
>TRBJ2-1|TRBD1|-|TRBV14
CASSPDRGWNEQFF
TGTGCCAGCAGCCCCGACAGGGGTTGGAATGAGCAGTTCTTC
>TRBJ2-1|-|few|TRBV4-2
CASSSPTEYNEQFF
TGTGCCAGCAGCTCCCCGACAGAATACAATGAGCAGTTCTTC
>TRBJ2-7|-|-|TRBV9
CASSAQGQGAEQYF
TGTGCCAGCAGCGCCCAGGGGCAGGGCGCCGAGCAGTACTTC
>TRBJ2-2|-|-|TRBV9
CASAPWEIGELFF
TGTGCCAGCGCACCTTGGGAGATCGGGGAGCTGTTTTTT
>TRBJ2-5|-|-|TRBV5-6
CASSLETVGETQYF
TGTGCCAGCAGCTTAGAGACAGTCGGGGAGACCCAGTACTTC
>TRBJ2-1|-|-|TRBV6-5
CASRGEGNEQFF
TGTGCCAGCAGAGGTGAGGGTAATGAGCAGTTCTTC
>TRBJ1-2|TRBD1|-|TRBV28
CASSLKFRRIRDREGRGYTF
TGTGCCAGCAGTTTAAAATTTCGTAGGATACGGGACAGGGAGGGGAGGGGCTACACCTTC
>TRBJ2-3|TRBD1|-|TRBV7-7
CASSPGQLSDTQYF
TGTGCCAGCAGCCCGGGACAGCTATCAGATACGCAGTATTTT
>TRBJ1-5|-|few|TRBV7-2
CASSLEGGWGNQPQHF
TGTGCCAGCAGCTTAGAGGGAGGGTGGGGGAATCAGCCCCAGCATTTT
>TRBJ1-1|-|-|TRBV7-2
CASSSHVGNTEAFF
TGTGCCAGCAGCTCCCATGTCGGGAACACTGAAGCTTTCTTT
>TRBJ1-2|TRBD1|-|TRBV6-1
CASSERTGQGGYTF
TGTGCCAGCAGTGAAAGGACAGGACAGGGTGGCTACACCTTC
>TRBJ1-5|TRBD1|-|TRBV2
CASSAQGAGNQPQHF
TGTGCCAGCAGTGCACAGGGGGCGGGCAATCAGCCCCAGCATTTT
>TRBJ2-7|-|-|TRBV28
CASKGFSYEQYF
TGTGCCAGCAAGGGGTTCTCCTACGAGCAGTACTTC
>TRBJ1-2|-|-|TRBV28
CASQRQENYGYTF
TGTGCCTCTCAGCGGCAGGAGAACTATGGCTACACCTTC
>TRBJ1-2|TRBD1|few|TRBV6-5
CAAGGFNYGYTF
TGTGCCGCAGGGGGATTTAACTATGGCTACACCTTC
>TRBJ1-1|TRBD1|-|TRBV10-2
CASGQGGRTEAFF
TGCGCCAGCGGACAGGGAGGAAGGACTGAAGCTTTCTTT
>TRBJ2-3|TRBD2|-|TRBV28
CASSPRTGTSGGPRGQYF
TGTGCCAGCAGTCCCCGCACAGGGACTAGCGGGGGGCCCCGTGGGCAGTATTTT
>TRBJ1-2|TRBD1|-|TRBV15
CATSMDRGGYGYTF
TGTGCCACCAGCATGGACAGGGGTGGATATGGCTACACCTTC
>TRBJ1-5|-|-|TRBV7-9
CASSLGQINQPQHF
TGTGCCAGCAGCTTAGGACAGATTAATCAGCCCCAGCATTTT
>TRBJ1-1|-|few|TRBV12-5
CASGFFLRGDMNTEAFF
TGTGCTAGTGGTTTTTTCCTCAGGGGCGACATGAACACTGAAGCTTTCTTT
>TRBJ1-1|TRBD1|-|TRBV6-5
CASSASGTVTEAFF
TGTGCCAGCAGTGCCTCCGGGACAGTAACTGAAGCTTTCTTT
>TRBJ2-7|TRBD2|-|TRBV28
CASYGGAMDHEQYF
TGTGCCAGTTACGGGGGGGCGATGGACCACGAGCAGTACTTC
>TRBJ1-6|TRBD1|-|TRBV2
CASSGPGQGDSPLHF
TGTGCCAGCAGCGGGCCGGGACAGGGGGATTCACCCCTCCACTTT
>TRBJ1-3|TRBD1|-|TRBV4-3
CASSPTGQLSGNTIYF
TGCGCCAGCAGCCCAACGGGACAGCTCTCTGGAAACACCATATATTTT
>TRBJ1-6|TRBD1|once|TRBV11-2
CASSLVGPDRADSPLHF
TGTGCCAGCAGCTTAGTAGGTCCGGACAGGGCTGACTCACCCCTCCACTTT
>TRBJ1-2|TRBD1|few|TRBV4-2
CASSMPGTGSYGYTF
TGTGCCAGCAGCATGCCCGGGACAGGGTCCTATGGCTACACCTTC
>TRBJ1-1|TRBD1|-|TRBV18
CASSRRQGAEAEAFF
TGTGCCAGCTCACGGAGACAGGGGGCAGAGGCTGAAGCTTTCTTT